Below are 28 T cell receptor beta chains sequenced from a single sample in a study of cytomegalovirus exposure and HLA in healthy donors. A multiplex PCR was run with 60 Vbeta primers and 13 Jbeta primers. The assay was immunoSEQ multiplex PCR, and TCRdb's table has in-frame clones only and misses some. The repertoire has about 130,000 clones, around 9% of them found once; the top ten carry under 5.5%. Material for sequencing was PBMCs. These receptors came from a man in his forties in good health and CMV-seronegative.

The chain couples TRBV7-9 to TRBJ2-7, with TRBD2 as a possible D gene (5 bases). CDR1 and CDR2 from the germline V gene are SEHNR and FQNEAQ (reference sequence). Trimming left V 5 bases short and J 4 bases short, with 12 bases between. The CDR3 extends over 13 amino acids. The CDR3 sequence is CASSTTEGYEQYF. DNA for the CDR3: TGTGCCAGCAGCACCACAGAGGGTTACGAGCAGTACTTC.

This chain uses TRBV30 with TRBJ1-6, with 7 bases lining up with TRBD1. V shed 0 bases and J 7 bases; nucleotides not matched to a gene: 0. The CDR3 is 13 amino acids. Germline V gene lookup returns CDR1 GTSNPN and CDR2 SVGIG (reference sequence). CDR3: CAWSVTGNSPLHF. Here the CDR3 DNA reads TGTGCCTGGAGTGTGACAGGGAATTCACCCCTCCACTTT.

As DNA, the CDR3 is TGTGCCAGCTCACCAGAGGCGAATAATGAAAAACTGTTTTTT. Amino acid sequence: CASSPEANNEKLFF. V is TRBV18 and J is TRBJ1-4; D gene uncertain. The CDR3 totals 14 residues. Germline V gene data show CDR1 as KGHSH and CDR2 as LQKENI. Deletions cut 2 bases from V and 4 bases from J, with 8 bases between. The entire variable domain, with the rest obtained from reference TRBV18 and TRBJ1-4, is as follows: NAGVMQNPRHLVRRRGQEARLRCSPMKGHSHVYWYRQLPEEGLKFMVYLQKENIIDESGMPKERFSAEFPKEGPSILRIQQVVRGDSAAYFCASSPEANNEKLFFGSGTQLSVL.

The J gene is TRBJ2-5, the V gene TRBV7-8; the match to TRBD1 covers 8 bases. The DNA end lines up better with TRBJ2-7; the J call may be wrong. The germline V gene encodes CDR1 SGHVS and CDR2 FQNEAQ. The CDR3 sequence is 17 residues long. CDR3 residues: CASSLAWGAGGGYEQYF. Written as DNA, the CDR3 is TGTGCCAGCAGCTTAGCGTGGGGGGCAGGGGGCGGCTACGAGCAGTACTTC.

A remark on this clone: The sample contains more than one DNA sequence encoding this CDR3. The chain recombines TRBV29-1 with TRBJ2-1; possible D gene TRBD1, 5 bases. The CDR3 loop spans 13 amino acids. Germline CDR1 and CDR2: SQVTM and ANQGSEA. V was pared by 4 bases and J by 3 bases, with 10 bases between. CDR3 coding DNA: TGCAGCGTTGGCACAGGCGGCTACAATGAGCAGTTCTTC. This translates into CSVGTGGYNEQFF.

This clone was found a few times. This chain connects TRBV7-9 to TRBJ2-1; 7 positions match TRBD1. The CDR3 is 16 amino acids. V lost 5 bases to trimming and J lost 0 bases; unmatched junction nucleotides: 7. Germline CDR1 reads SEHNR; CDR2 reads FQNEAQ (reference sequence). The CDR3 reads CASSLTGVDSYNEQFF. The CDR3 nucleotides read TGTGCCAGCAGCCTTACAGGGGTTGACTCCTACAATGAGCAGTTCTTC.

This clone was seen only a few times. V gene TRBV7-6 combines with J gene TRBJ2-3, with TRBD2 matching 9 bases. Germline CDR1 and CDR2: SGHVS and FNYEAQ. The CDR3 contains 17 residues. V gave up 2 bases and J gave up 6 bases; unmatched junction bases: 12. This CDR3 reads CASSLTVGRGGGDTQYF. The DNA of the CDR3 is TGTGCCAGCAGCTTAACCGTAGGGCGGGGGGGCGGCGATACGCAGTATTTT.

The rearrangement joins TRBV7-2 to TRBJ2-7; possibly TRBD2 for D (5 bases). Germline values: CDR1 SGHTA, CDR2 FQGNSA. This CDR3 contains 16 residues. The V end lost 5 bases, the J end lost 0 bases, and 17 bases lay between the germline ends. Written as DNA, the CDR3 is TGTGCCAGCAGCGACCTAGGAGGCCCCATCTCCTACGAGCAGTACTTC. Amino acids: CASSDLGGPISYEQYF.

This clone has more than one count but fewer than ten. The chain links TRBV6-1 to TRBJ1-2; no reliable D call. The CDR3 consists of 14 residues. CDR1 is MNHNS and CDR2 is SASEGT in the germline V gene. Trimming took off 7 bases at V and 7 bases at J, with 19 bases between the two ends. CDR3 DNA: TGTGCCAGCAAGGTTCCCTTGGAGGGTTCTGGCTACACCTTC. Translation gives CASKVPLEGSGYTF.

This clone was seen a few times. The chain has TRBV2 and TRBJ2-1; TRBD1 is a possible D gene (5 bases). The CDR3 is 10 residues long. Germline values: CDR1 SNHLY, CDR2 FYNNEI. Trimming shortened V by 8 bases and J by 7 bases, and 6 bases separated the two germline ends. CDR3 sequence (DNA): TGTGCCAGCTCAGGGAATGAGCAGTTCTTC. Translated: CASSGNEQFF.

The sample holds a few counts of this clone. The rearrangement links TRBV6-6 to TRBJ1-5; 7 positions agree with TRBD1. V shed 8 bases, J shed 2 bases, and the junction held 6 bases outside the gene matches. Germline V gene sequence: CDR1 MNHNY, CDR2 SVGAGI (reference sequence). The CDR3 is made up of 14 amino acids. The CDR3 here is CASGQDRGNQPQHF. For the CDR3, the DNA is TGTGCCAGCGGTCAAGACAGGGGCAATCAGCCCCAGCATTTT.

This chain uses TRBV19 with TRBJ1-1, with a possible D match to TRBD1 (5 bases). Trimming pared 10 bases from V and 5 bases from J, leaving 17 bases between. Per the germline V gene, CDR1 is LNHDA and CDR2 is SQIVND (reference sequence). The CDR3 has 13 amino acids. The CDR3: CATAPGGETEAFF. CDR3 coding DNA: TGTGCCACCGCCCCGGGGGGGGAAACTGAAGCTTTCTTT.

The chain uses TRBV5-6 and TRBJ2-5, with unresolved D. There are 14 residues in the CDR3. V was cut by 0 bases and J by 0 bases, with 6 bases left in between. Per germline, CDR1 SGHDT and CDR2 YYEEEE. The CDR3 sequence: CASSLGTYQETQYF. The CDR3 nucleotides are TGTGCCAGCAGCTTGGGAACTTACCAAGAGACCCAGTACTTC.

The V and J genes are TRBV21-1 and TRBJ2-7; the tabulated D call, TRBD1, remains unverified against the DNA. TRBV21-1 counts as a pseudogene. This CDR3 region has 16 residues. The CDR3 loop is CASSKGGGQGAHEQYF. Written as DNA, the CDR3 is TGTGCCAGCAGCAAGGGGGGGGGACAGGGGGCCCACGAGCAGTACTTC.

This clone was recorded a few times. The chain links TRBV7-9 to TRBJ2-1, with 9 bases fitting TRBD2. Germline values: CDR1 SEHNR, CDR2 FQNEAQ (reference sequence). V lost 4 bases, J lost 6 bases, and 13 bases stayed unmatched. There are 17 residues in the CDR3. Here the CDR3 reads CASSSRSGRGGRNEQFF. CDR3 DNA sequence: TGTGCCAGCAGCTCCCGGAGCGGGCGGGGGGGCCGCAATGAGCAGTTCTTC.

This chain uses TRBV19 with TRBJ2-7, with 10 bases matching TRBD1. CDR3 size: 15 residues. Germline trimming cut 1 base from V and 0 bases from J; bases unmatched to any gene: 0. Germline assignment: CDR1 LNHDA and CDR2 SQIVND (reference sequence). As DNA, the CDR3 is TGTGCCAGTAGTATAGGACAGGGGGCCTCCTACGAGCAGTACTTC. It encodes CASSIGQGASYEQYF.

The J gene is TRBJ1-3, the V gene TRBV7-3, with D perhaps matching TRBD1 (5 bases). This CDR3 has 13 amino acids. Germline V CDR1 and CDR2: SGHTA, FQGTGA. Trimming pared 2 bases from V and 7 bases from J, leaving 9 bases between. CDR3 sequence (DNA): TGTGCCAGCAGCTTAGGCGCAGGGAACACCATATATTTT. Encoded protein: CASSLGAGNTIYF.

V gene TRBV7-8 combines with J gene TRBJ1-5, with D unresolved. Germline loops: CDR1 SGHVS, CDR2 FQNEAQ. This CDR3 is 14 amino acids long. Between the trimmed V and J ends, which lost 1 base and 0 bases, there was a span of 4 bases. The CDR3 loop reads CASSLDYSNQPQHF. CDR3 DNA sequence: TGTGCCAGCAGCTTAGATTATAGCAATCAGCCCCAGCATTTT.

This clone was counted a few times. The chain couples TRBV5-4 to TRBJ2-1; 8 bases fit TRBD2. CDR1 and CDR2 (germline): SGHNT, YYREEE (reference sequence). CDR3 length equals 14 residues. After removal of 1 base from V and 4 bases from J, the junction contained 1 base not matched to a gene. CDR3 region: CASSLPSGYNEQFF. CDR3 nucleotide sequence: TGTGCCAGCAGCTTGCCTAGCGGGTACAATGAGCAGTTCTTC.

V and J are TRBV29-1 and TRBJ1-1; TRBD1 aligns across 10 bases. The CDR3 totals 15 residues. V lost 5 bases to trimming and J lost 2 bases; unmatched junction nucleotides: 8. Germline CDR1 reads SQVTM; CDR2 reads ANQGSEA. CDR3 protein: CSVLGTGAQNTEAFF. The DNA of the CDR3 is TGCAGCGTTTTAGGGACAGGGGCGCAAAACACTGAAGCTTTCTTT.

The gene calls are TRBV10-2 and TRBJ1-1; no reliable D call. The ends were cut back, 6 bases at V and 4 bases at J, with 15 bases in the middle. This CDR3 has 14 amino acids. Germline V lookup: CDR1 WSHSY, CDR2 SAAADI. The CDR3 DNA follows: TGCGCCAGCAGATACGGGGAAAGGAGCACTGAAGCTTTCTTT. It translates to CASRYGERSTEAFF.

The chain is built from TRBV9 and TRBJ1-1; weak D call: TRBD1 (6 bases). V lost 4 bases and J lost 4, with 17 bases in between. The CDR3 spans 15 residues. Per germline, CDR1 SGDLS and CDR2 YYNGEE. CDR3 sequence: CASSSRGGSGTEAFF. The CDR3 region has the DNA TGTGCCAGCAGCAGTAGGGGGGGTTCGGGCACTGAAGCTTTCTTT.

This clone was seen a handful of times. The V call is TRBV30, the J call TRBJ2-5; 9 bases line up with TRBD1. The J call may be faulty, since TRBJ2-7 better matches the DNA end. This CDR3 is 15 amino acids long. Per the germline V gene, CDR1 is GTSNPN and CDR2 is SVGIG (reference sequence). Here the CDR3 reads CAWSETPGQGYEQYF. The CDR3 nucleotides are TGTGCCTGGAGTGAAACCCCGGGACAGGGCTACGAGCAGTACTTC.

This clone was seen more than once but under ten times. This same CDR3 is encoded by further DNA sequences in the sample. The rearrangement uses TRBV27 and TRBJ2-2; maybe TRBD1 (6 bases). Trimming left V 3 bases short and J 1 base short, with 9 bases between. The CDR3 extends over 15 amino acids. Germline V gene lookup returns CDR1 MNHEY and CDR2 SMNVEV (reference sequence). CDR3 in DNA: TGTGCCAGCAGTTTCCAGACAGGGAACACCGGGGAGCTGTTTTTT. Its translation: CASSFQTGNTGELFF.

Only a few counts were recorded for this clone. V gene TRBV4-2 combines with J gene TRBJ2-5; possibly TRBD1 for D (6 bases). Trimming left V 0 bases short and J 5 bases short, with 16 bases between. CDR3 length equals 16 residues. Germline V gene data show CDR1 as LGHNA and CDR2 as YNFKEQ. The CDR3 sequence: CASSQEGGGASETQYF. As DNA, the CDR3 is TGTGCCAGCAGCCAAGAAGGGGGTGGGGCGTCGGAGACCCAGTACTTC.

This clone came up a few times. V usage is TRBV7-2 and J usage is TRBJ2-2, with 9 positions matching TRBD1. V gave up 5 bases and J gave up 6 bases; unmatched junction bases: 4. This CDR3 contains 14 residues. Per germline, CDR1 SGHTA and CDR2 FQGNSA. This CDR3 reads CASSPDRGPGELFF. The CDR3 region has the DNA TGTGCCAGCAGCCCGGACAGGGGCCCCGGGGAGCTGTTTTTT.

The genes are TRBV9 and TRBJ1-2; TRBD1 is a possible D gene (5 bases). The germline V and J ends were trimmed by 1 base and 5 bases, with 15 bases remaining between them. CDR3 length: 15 residues. The germline CDR1 and CDR2 sequences are SGDLS and YYNGEE. The CDR3 DNA reads as TGTGCCAGCAGCGTAACTGGCAGGGCCCTATATGGCTACACCTTC. Translation gives CASSVTGRALYGYTF.

This clone has a handful of counts. The chain couples TRBV7-2 to TRBJ2-6; no clear D. The germline V gene has CDR1 SGHTA and CDR2 FQGNSA. Trimming stripped 5 bases from V and 1 base from J, with 9 bases between. CDR3 length equals 15 residues. The CDR3 region is CASSRLGSGANVLTF. The CDR3 bases are TGTGCCAGCAGCCGCCTCGGTTCTGGGGCCAACGTCCTGACTTTC.